The clone carrying this T cell receptor (beta chain) appeared many times. What it recognizes is unknown. There are 15 residues in the CDR3. Germline values: CDR1 SGHTA, CDR2 FQGTGA. V was pared by 6 bases and J by 6 bases, with 12 bases of the junction left unmatched. These data belong to a study of lung T cells in sarcoidosis with Löfgren's syndrome. Study background: Analyses focused on Löfgren's syndrome patients. Overall study findings and caveats: Shared TRAV12-1 and TRBV2 CDR3 motifs across Löfgren's syndrome patients reportedly suggested public CD4+ TCRs. Löfgren's syndrome patients reportedly showed greatest TRAV12-1 and TRBV2 expansion versus controls. These T cells possibly recognize a putative, unidentified sarcoidosis-associated antigen.

TCRdb reanalysed the reads using MiXCR and keeps one entry per CDR3 protein. Of about 1,100 distinct CDR3 sequences in the sample, roughly 28% were seen once. Source material: CD4+ T cells from bronchoalveolar lavage. This sequence joins TRBV7-3 and TRBJ2-7, with 9 bases fitting TRBD1. The clonotype was recovered from a human donor with sarcoidosis (Löfgren's syndrome or another form), or a control subject (not recorded which). CDR3 residues: CASSRIGTGFSEQYF. Written as DNA, the CDR3 is TGTGCCAGCAGTAGGATAGGGACAGGGTTCTCCGAGCAGTACTTC.